The T cell receptor (beta chain) described here comes from a study of blood T cell repertoires in COVID-19. As for the study in general: Acute and convalescent COVID-19 samples came from the United States, Italy and Spain. PBMCs, B-cell-depleted T cells, or T cells were the source of the cDNA or gDNA that made up the material.

Losses at the gene ends were 5 bases for V and 5 bases for J; bases not matched to a gene: 12. The CDR3 covers 16 residues. Germline V gives CDR1 SGHTA, CDR2 FQGTGA. As handled by the study authors: Reference gene primers were amplified, and this amplification served to estimate nucleated cell counts. Clones were sequenced by immunoSEQ multiplex PCR, and TCRdb holds only the in-frame ones, with some missing. Clone size and the V and J calls come from that table; the DNA yielded D and trimming. The top ten clones hold about 10% of a sample with tens of thousands of clones, 85% to 90% of them seen once.

The clonotype was recovered from a man in his sixties or seventies with active COVID-19. The specimen sequenced was peripheral blood. The genes are TRBV7-3 and TRBJ2-3; 8 bases align to TRBD1. The CDR3 coding sequence is TGTGCCAGCAGCCCCTCTAACGGACAGGGAATAGATACGCAGTATTTT. It specifies CASSPSNGQGIDTQYF.